Listed below are T cell receptor beta chains from one sample, sequenced in a study of Ad26.COV2.S vaccination and SARS-CoV-2 variants. Sequenced by immunoSEQ multiplex PCR; TCRdb stores in-frame clones only, minus some. Of approximately 500,000 clones in the sample, around 85% were seen once. Sequenced here: peripheral blood, sampled in a trial of Ad26.COV2.S vaccine versus placebo. The receptors were gathered from a person between 18 and 65 years old who received the Ad26.COV2.S COVID-19 vaccine or a placebo. Both conserved end residues are part of each CDR3.

V gene: TRBV7-9; CDR3 length: 19; J gene: TRBJ1-4; CDR3 protein: CASSLGFTRGTRLNEKLFF
V gene: TRBV28; CDR3 length: 9; J gene: TRBJ2-5; CDR3 protein: CATQETQYF
V gene: TRBV27; CDR3 length: 14; J gene: TRBJ2-5; CDR3 protein: CASSLSSPRETQYF
V gene: TRBV6-2/TRBV6-3; CDR3 length: 13; J gene: TRBJ1-5; CDR3 protein: CASSRDLGQPQHF
V gene: TRBV5-1; CDR3 length: 14; J gene: TRBJ2-2; CDR3 protein: CASSPLGDGGELFF
V gene: TRBV29-1; CDR3 length: 15; J gene: TRBJ1-2; CDR3 protein: CSAGEIGWGNYGYTF
V gene: TRBV5-1; CDR3 length: 13; J gene: TRBJ2-7; CDR3 protein: CASSMTGDDEQYF
V gene: TRBV28; CDR3 length: 14; J gene: TRBJ2-5; CDR3 protein: CASSLRTRSETQYF
V gene: TRBV16; CDR3 length: 13; J gene: TRBJ2-2; CDR3 protein: CASSQSGPGELFF
V gene: TRBV2; CDR3 length: 15; J gene: TRBJ2-1; CDR3 protein: CASSPASGSYNEQFF
V gene: TRBV7-9; CDR3 length: 13; J gene: TRBJ2-7; CDR3 protein: CASTPLGRSEQYF
V gene: TRBV28; CDR3 length: 13; J gene: TRBJ1-4; CDR3 protein: CASSLGPGEKLFF
V gene: TRBV28; CDR3 length: 15; J gene: TRBJ2-1; CDR3 protein: CASSLFLLAGNEQFF
V gene: TRBV11-2; CDR3 length: 14; J gene: TRBJ2-2; CDR3 protein: CASSLADWGGELFF
V gene: TRBV7-9; CDR3 length: 19; J gene: TRBJ2-2; CDR3 protein: CASRAGEPGLAGRGGELFF
V gene: TRBV15; CDR3 length: 16; J gene: TRBJ2-3; CDR3 protein: CATSRAPSGRTDTQYF
V gene: TRBV3-1/TRBV3-2; CDR3 length: 13; J gene: TRBJ1-1; CDR3 protein: CASSLRGATEAFF
V gene: TRBV4-3; CDR3 length: 16; J gene: TRBJ2-1; CDR3 protein: CASSRLSGPRGNEQFF
V gene: TRBV4-2; CDR3 length: 13; J gene: TRBJ1-2; CDR3 protein: CASSRGQTYGYTF
V gene: TRBV27; CDR3 length: 14; J gene: TRBJ1-1; CDR3 protein: CASFFQGVGTEAFF
V gene: TRBV11-2; CDR3 length: 16; J gene: TRBJ1-4; CDR3 protein: CASSPFSGTDNEKLFF
V gene: TRBV19; CDR3 length: 17; J gene: TRBJ2-1; CDR3 protein: CASSIILSETGATGGFF
V gene: TRBV19; CDR3 length: 17; J gene: TRBJ1-5; CDR3 protein: CASSIGGGRLGDQPQHF
V gene: TRBV2; CDR3 length: 17; J gene: TRBJ2-3; CDR3 protein: CASSPGTGLISTDTQYF
V gene: TRBV29-1; CDR3 length: 15; J gene: TRBJ1-2; CDR3 protein: CSVVLGLMGDYGYTF
V gene: TRBV6-5; CDR3 length: 15; J gene: TRBJ2-3; CDR3 protein: CASALGRSSTDTQYF
V gene: TRBV30; CDR3 length: 12; J gene: TRBJ2-2; CDR3 protein: CAGRLNTGELFF
V gene: TRBV28; CDR3 length: 14; J gene: TRBJ1-1; CDR3 protein: CASNPHRDRAEAFF
V gene: TRBV13; CDR3 length: 13; J gene: TRBJ2-1; CDR3 protein: CASSFQGIHEQFF
V gene: TRBV6-2/TRBV6-3; CDR3 length: 16; J gene: TRBJ2-7; CDR3 protein: CASSYWQGLFSDEQYF
V gene: TRBV27; CDR3 length: 14; J gene: TRBJ1-1; CDR3 protein: CASKIGGRGLEAFF
V gene: TRBV7-9; CDR3 length: 17; J gene: TRBJ2-3; CDR3 protein: CASSPPGTSGGPIRQYF
V gene: TRBV12-3/TRBV12-4; CDR3 length: 13; J gene: TRBJ2-1; CDR3 protein: CASGKREGNEQFF
V gene: TRBV5-1; CDR3 length: 14; J gene: TRBJ2-4; CDR3 protein: CASATSSRGNIQYF
V gene: TRBV12-3/TRBV12-4; CDR3 length: 13; J gene: TRBJ2-1; CDR3 protein: CASRMTGVGEQFF
V gene: TRBV7-7; CDR3 length: 14; J gene: TRBJ2-2; CDR3 protein: CASSLGINTGELFF
V gene: TRBV14; CDR3 length: 16; J gene: TRBJ2-7; CDR3 protein: CASSQGAAGGSYEQYF
V gene: TRBV5-1; CDR3 length: 16; J gene: TRBJ2-1; CDR3 protein: CASSPGGENPYNEQFF
V gene: TRBV11-2; CDR3 length: 14; J gene: TRBJ2-3; CDR3 protein: CASSSSGTSGMQYF